Below are 14 T cell receptor beta chains sequenced from a single sample in a study of cytomegalovirus exposure and HLA in healthy donors. Use of 60 Vbeta and 13 Jbeta primers characterized the PCR. Profiling relied on immunoSEQ multiplex PCR, and the TCRdb table lists in-frame clones only, not all of them. The sample contains 190,000 or so clones, roughly four fifths of which appear only once. The sample taken for sequencing was PBMCs. The receptor set was obtained from a man between 50 and 59 years old in good health and CMV-seronegative.

Concerning this clone itself: An end of the junction differs from the germline gene, which may be a read error. This chain connects TRBV7-9 to TRBJ2-5; 10 bases fit TRBD1. This CDR3 has 16 residues. CDR1 and CDR2 from the germline V gene are SEHNR and FQNEAQ (reference sequence). CDR3 sequence (DNA): TGTTCCAGCAGCCCCATGGGACAGGGGTACCAAGAGACCCAGTACTTC. This translates into CSSSPMGQGYQETQYF.

The chain recombines TRBV19 with TRBJ2-7; 7 nucleotides agree with TRBD1. Germline trimming cut 3 bases from V and 2 bases from J; bases unmatched to any gene: 7. The CDR3 runs to 15 residues. CDR1 is LNHDA, CDR2 SQIVND, per germline (reference sequence). CDR3 amino acids: CASSIVWDSTYEQYF. The CDR3 DNA reads as TGTGCCAGTAGTATTGTTTGGGACAGTACCTACGAGCAGTACTTC.

Concerning this clone itself: The sample carries other DNA sequences with the same CDR3. The chain has TRBV20-1 and TRBJ2-5; the D gene is possibly TRBD1 (6 bases). The V and J ends lost 4 bases and 4 bases respectively, with 7 bases between them. Germline V gene data show CDR1 as DFQATT and CDR2 as SNEGSKA (reference sequence). The CDR3 is 11 amino acids. As DNA, the CDR3 is TGCAGTGCTATCAGGGGAGAGACCCAGTACTTC. This codes for CSAIRGETQYF.

The sample holds many counts of this clone. The gene calls are TRBV5-5 and TRBJ2-2, with D possibly TRBD1 on 6 matching bases. CDR3 size: 15 residues. V lost 3 bases, J lost 4 bases, and 13 bases lay in between. Per germline, CDR1 SGHKS and CDR2 YYEKEE (reference sequence). The CDR3, as DNA: TGTGCCAGCAGCTACCGGACAGCATTCACCGGGGAGCTGTTTTTT. Its protein product is CASSYRTAFTGELFF.

In nucleotides, the CDR3 is TGTGCCAGCAGCTTGGACAGGGGCCGCTACGAGCAGTACTTC. Translated, it gives CASSLDRGRYEQYF. The V and J genes are TRBV5-8 and TRBJ2-7; TRBD1 matches at 7 bases. CDR3 size: 14 residues. The V and J ends lost 0 bases and 3 bases, in that order; junction bases with no gene match: 3. Germline loops: CDR1 SGHTS, CDR2 YDEGEE.

The chain combines TRBV11-2 with TRBJ2-5, with 10 bases matching TRBD2. After removal of 3 bases from V and 7 bases from J, the junction contained 11 bases not matched to a gene. The CDR3 is 16 amino acids. Germline CDR1 SGHAT, CDR2 FQNNGV. The CDR3 region is CASSFTSGASSRTQYF. The CDR3 coding sequence is TGTGCCAGCAGCTTTACTAGCGGGGCTTCGTCGCGGACCCAGTACTTC.

The gene calls are TRBV30 and TRBJ2-5; D might be TRBD2 (7 bases). The CDR3 has 14 amino acids. Trimming removed 2 bases at V and 4 bases at J, with 14 bases between. CDR1 is GTSNPN, CDR2 SVGIG, per germline (reference sequence). The CDR3 here is CAWSLGGGRETQYF. DNA for the CDR3: TGTGCCTGGAGTCTAGGGGGGGGTCGAGAGACCCAGTACTTC.

This CDR3 is CASSLGVAGSYEQYF. DNA for the CDR3: TGTGCCAGCAGTTTAGGGGTAGCGGGCTCCTACGAGCAGTACTTC. The gene calls are TRBV28 and TRBJ2-7; 7 nucleotides line up with TRBD2. Germline loops: CDR1 MDHEN, CDR2 SYDVKM. Germline trimming cut 2 bases from V and 0 bases from J; bases unmatched to any gene: 4. The CDR3 is 15 amino acids.

This sequence joins TRBV5-1 and TRBJ2-3; 9 nucleotides line up with TRBD2. This CDR3 is built from 17 residues. Germline V gives CDR1 SGHRS, CDR2 YFSETQ. Germline trimming cut 2 bases from V and 4 bases from J; bases unmatched to any gene: 11. The CDR3 coding sequence is TGCGCCAGCAGCTTCCAAGTACTAGCGGGTTCCCCAGATACGCAGTATTTT. It translates to CASSFQVLAGSPDTQYF.

This chain connects TRBV5-1 to TRBJ2-3; 11 bases match TRBD2. This CDR3 is 15 amino acids long. Germline V gene lookup returns CDR1 SGHRS and CDR2 YFSETQ. The ends lost 2 bases at V and 5 bases at J; junction bases unmatched: 4. CDR3 in DNA: TGCGCCAGCAGCTTTAGCGGGGGGGCCGGAGATACGCAGTATTTT. Translated, it gives CASSFSGGAGDTQYF.

V and J are TRBV28 and TRBJ2-1, with 7 bases that match TRBD2. Looked up from germline, CDR1 is MDHEN and CDR2 is SYDVKM. The CDR3 extends over 16 amino acids. V was clipped by 7 bases and J by 1 base; unmatched bases: 10. DNA for the CDR3: TGTGCCAGCACCCGGGGAGGGACTCCTTCCTACAATGAGCAGTTCTTC. This gives the protein CASTRGGTPSYNEQFF. The full variable domain, rest sourced from reference TRBV28 and TRBJ2-1, is DVKVTQSSRYLVKRTGEKVFLECVQDMDHENMFWYRQDPGLGLRLIYFSYDVKMKEKGDIPEGYSVSREKKERFSLILESASTNQTSMYLCASTRGGTPSYNEQFFGPGTRLTVL.

The rearrangement uses TRBV28 and TRBJ2-7; TRBD1 matches 7 bases. Germline V gene lookup returns CDR1 MDHEN and CDR2 SYDVKM. The CDR3 sequence is 20 residues long. V was pared by 7 bases and J by 0 bases, with 24 bases of the junction left unmatched. The CDR3 bases are TGTGCCAGCACCACTCATTGGGGCGAGGGCAGGGGGACGAGCTCCTACGAGCAGTACTTC. Translating gives CASTTHWGEGRGTSSYEQYF. The complete variable domain, with remaining parts taken from reference TRBV28 and TRBJ2-7, reads DVKVTQSSRYLVKRTGEKVFLECVQDMDHENMFWYRQDPGLGLRLIYFSYDVKMKEKGDIPEGYSVSREKKERFSLILESASTNQTSMYLCASTTHWGEGRGTSSYEQYFGPGTRLTVT.

The genes are TRBV7-3 and TRBJ2-7; 9 nucleotides line up with TRBD1. CDR3 length equals 15 residues. From germline, CDR1 is SGHTA and CDR2 FQGTGA. V lost 2 bases, J lost 4 bases, and 6 bases stayed unmatched. This CDR3 is CASSLGGTGKYEQYF. CDR3 DNA: TGTGCCAGCAGCTTAGGGGGGACAGGGAAATACGAGCAGTACTTC.

V is TRBV18 and J is TRBJ2-2; the match to TRBD2 covers 8 bases. V lost 3 bases to trimming and J lost 5 bases; unmatched junction nucleotides: 5. CDR3 length equals 15 residues. CDR1 is KGHSH, CDR2 LQKENI, per germline. The CDR3 DNA is TGTGCCAGCTCACCCAAGCGGGAGCGAACCGGGGAGCTGTTTTTT. Translating it yields CASSPKRERTGELFF.